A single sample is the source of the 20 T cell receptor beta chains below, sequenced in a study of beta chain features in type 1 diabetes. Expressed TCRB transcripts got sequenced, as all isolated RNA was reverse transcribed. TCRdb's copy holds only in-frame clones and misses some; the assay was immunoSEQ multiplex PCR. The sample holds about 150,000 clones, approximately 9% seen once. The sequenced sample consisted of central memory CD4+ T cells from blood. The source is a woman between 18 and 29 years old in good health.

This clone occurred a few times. The CDR3 loop is CASSLDQGGSGSFNVLTF. The CDR3 region has the DNA TGTGCCAGCAGCTTAGATCAGGGTGGTTCCGGGTCCTTCAACGTCCTGACTTTC. The chain couples TRBV11-3 to TRBJ2-6, with TRBD1 as a possible D gene (5 bases). The V gene lost 0 bases and the J gene lost 9 bases, with 21 bases spanning the gap. Germline lookup yields CDR1 SGHNT and CDR2 YENEEA. CDR3 size: 18 residues.

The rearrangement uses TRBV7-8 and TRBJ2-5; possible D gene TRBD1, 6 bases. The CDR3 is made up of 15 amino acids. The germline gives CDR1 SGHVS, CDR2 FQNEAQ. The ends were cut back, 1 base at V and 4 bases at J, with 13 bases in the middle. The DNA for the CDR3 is TGTGCCAGCAGCTTAGTCGGCAGGGGACGAGAGACCCAGTACTTC. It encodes CASSLVGRGRETQYF. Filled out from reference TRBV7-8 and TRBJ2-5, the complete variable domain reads GAGVSQSPRYKVAKRGQDVALRCDPISGHVSLFWYQQALGQGPEFLTYFQNEAQLDKSGLPSDRFFAERPEGSVSTLKIQRTQQEDSAVYLCASSLVGRGRETQYFGPGTRLLVL.

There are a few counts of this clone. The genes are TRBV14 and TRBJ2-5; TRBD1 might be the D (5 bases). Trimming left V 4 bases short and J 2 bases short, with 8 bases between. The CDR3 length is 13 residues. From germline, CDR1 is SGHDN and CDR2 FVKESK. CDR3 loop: CASSLGAQETQYF. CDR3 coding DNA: TGTGCCAGCAGCCTAGGGGCTCAAGAGACCCAGTACTTC. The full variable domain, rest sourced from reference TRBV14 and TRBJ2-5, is EAGVTQFPSHSVIEKGQTVTLRCDPISGHDNLYWYRRVMGKEIKFLLHFVKESKQDESGMPNNRFLAERTGGTYSTLKVQPAELEDSGVYFCASSLGAQETQYFGPGTRLLVL.

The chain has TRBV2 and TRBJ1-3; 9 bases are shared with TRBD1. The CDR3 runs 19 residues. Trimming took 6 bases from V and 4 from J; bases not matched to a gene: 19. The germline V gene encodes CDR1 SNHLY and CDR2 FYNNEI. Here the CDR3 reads CASRFYRDRVGVVGNTIYF. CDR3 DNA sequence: TGTGCCAGCAGGTTCTACCGGGACAGGGTAGGAGTCGTCGGAAACACCATATATTTT.

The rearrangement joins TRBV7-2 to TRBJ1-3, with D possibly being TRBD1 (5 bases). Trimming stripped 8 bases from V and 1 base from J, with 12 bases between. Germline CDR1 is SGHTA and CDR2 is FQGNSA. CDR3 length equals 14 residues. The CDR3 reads CASARAGSGNTIYF. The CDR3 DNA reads TGTGCCAGCGCCAGGGCAGGGTCTGGAAACACCATATATTTT.

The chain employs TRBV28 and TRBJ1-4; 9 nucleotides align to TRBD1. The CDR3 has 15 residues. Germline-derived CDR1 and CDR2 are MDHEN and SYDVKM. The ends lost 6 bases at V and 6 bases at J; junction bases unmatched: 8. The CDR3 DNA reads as TGTGCCAGCAGGGGAACAGGGGGCGGCGATGAAAAACTGTTTTTT. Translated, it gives CASRGTGGGDEKLFF. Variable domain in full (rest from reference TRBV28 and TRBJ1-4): DVKVTQSSRYLVKRTGEKVFLECVQDMDHENMFWYRQDPGLGLRLIYFSYDVKMKEKGDIPEGYSVSREKKERFSLILESASTNQTSMYLCASRGTGGGDEKLFFGSGTQLSVL.

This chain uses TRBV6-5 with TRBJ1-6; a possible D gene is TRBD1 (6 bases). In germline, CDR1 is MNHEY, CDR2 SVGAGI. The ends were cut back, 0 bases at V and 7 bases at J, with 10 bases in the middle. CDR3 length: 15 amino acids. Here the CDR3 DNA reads TGTGCCAGCAGTTACTCGAGGACAGAGAATTCACCCCTCCACTTT. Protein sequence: CASSYSRTENSPLHF.

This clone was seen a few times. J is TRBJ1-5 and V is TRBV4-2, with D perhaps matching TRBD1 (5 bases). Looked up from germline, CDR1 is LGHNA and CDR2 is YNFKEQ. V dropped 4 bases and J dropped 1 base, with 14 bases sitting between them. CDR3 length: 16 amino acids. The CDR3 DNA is TGTGCCAGCAGCCCTTTCGGGGGTAACAGCAATCAGCCCCAGCATTTT. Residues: CASSPFGGNSNQPQHF.

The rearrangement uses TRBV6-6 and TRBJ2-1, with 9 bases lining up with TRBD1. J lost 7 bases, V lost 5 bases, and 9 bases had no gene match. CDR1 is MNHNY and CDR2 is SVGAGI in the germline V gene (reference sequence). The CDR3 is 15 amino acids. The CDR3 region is CASSDPGQGGNEQFF. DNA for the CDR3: TGTGCCAGCAGTGACCCGGGACAGGGAGGGAATGAGCAGTTCTTC.

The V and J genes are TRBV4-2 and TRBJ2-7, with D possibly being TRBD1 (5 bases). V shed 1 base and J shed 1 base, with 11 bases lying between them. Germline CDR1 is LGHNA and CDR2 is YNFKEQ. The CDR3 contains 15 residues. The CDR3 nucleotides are TGTGCCAGCAGCCAAGGAGACAGCCGATCCTACGAGCAGTACTTC. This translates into CASSQGDSRSYEQYF.

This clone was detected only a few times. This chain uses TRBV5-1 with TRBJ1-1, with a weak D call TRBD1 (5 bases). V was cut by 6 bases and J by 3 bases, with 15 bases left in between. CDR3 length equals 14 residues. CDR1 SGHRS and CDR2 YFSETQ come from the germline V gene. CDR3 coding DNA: TGCGCCAGCATCAGGGAGGGGATGGACACTGAAGCTTTCTTT. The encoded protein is CASIREGMDTEAFF.

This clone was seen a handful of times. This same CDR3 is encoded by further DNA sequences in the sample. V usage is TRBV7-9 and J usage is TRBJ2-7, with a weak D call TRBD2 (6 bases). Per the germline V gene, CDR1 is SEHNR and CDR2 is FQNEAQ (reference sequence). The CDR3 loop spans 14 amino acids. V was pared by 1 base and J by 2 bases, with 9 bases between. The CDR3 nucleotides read TGTGCCAGCAGCTTAGAACTAGCTCCCTACGAGCAGTACTTC. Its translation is CASSLELAPYEQYF.

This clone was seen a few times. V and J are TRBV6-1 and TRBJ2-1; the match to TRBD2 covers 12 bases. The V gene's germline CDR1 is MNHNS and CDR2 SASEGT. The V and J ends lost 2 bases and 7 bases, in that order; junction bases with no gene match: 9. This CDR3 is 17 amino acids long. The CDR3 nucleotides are TGTGCCAGCAGTGAAATCCCTAGCGGGGGGGCCGGTAATGAGCAGTTCTTC. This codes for CASSEIPSGGAGNEQFF.

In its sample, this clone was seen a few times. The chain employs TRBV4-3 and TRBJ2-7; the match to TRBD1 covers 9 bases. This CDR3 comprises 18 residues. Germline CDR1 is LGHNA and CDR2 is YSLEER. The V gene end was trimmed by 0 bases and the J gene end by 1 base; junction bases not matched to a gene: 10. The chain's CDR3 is CASSQDTQGAGGSYEQYF. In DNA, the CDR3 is TGCGCCAGCAGCCAAGATACACAGGGGGCAGGGGGGTCCTACGAGCAGTACTTC.

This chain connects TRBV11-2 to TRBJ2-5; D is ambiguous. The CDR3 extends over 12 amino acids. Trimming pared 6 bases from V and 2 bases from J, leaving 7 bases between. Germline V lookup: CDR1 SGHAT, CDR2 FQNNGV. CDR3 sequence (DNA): TGTGCCAGCAGTCGACAACAAGAGACCCAGTACTTC. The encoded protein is CASSRQQETQYF.

CDR3 in amino acids: CASSLQQGTSPLHF. In nucleotides, the CDR3 is TGTGCCAGCAGTTTGCAACAGGGGACTTCACCCCTCCACTTT. The chain links TRBV27 to TRBJ1-6; 7 bases agree with TRBD1. Germline trimming cut 3 bases from V and 9 bases from J; bases unmatched to any gene: 5. The length of the CDR3 is 14 residues. CDR1 and CDR2 from the germline V gene are MNHEY and SMNVEV (reference sequence).

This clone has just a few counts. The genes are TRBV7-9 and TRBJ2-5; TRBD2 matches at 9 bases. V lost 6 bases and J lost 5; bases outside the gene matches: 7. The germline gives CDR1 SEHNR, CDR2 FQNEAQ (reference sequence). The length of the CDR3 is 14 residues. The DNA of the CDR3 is TGTGCCAGCAGGACGACTAGCGGCGGCGAGACCCAGTACTTC. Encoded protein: CASRTTSGGETQYF.

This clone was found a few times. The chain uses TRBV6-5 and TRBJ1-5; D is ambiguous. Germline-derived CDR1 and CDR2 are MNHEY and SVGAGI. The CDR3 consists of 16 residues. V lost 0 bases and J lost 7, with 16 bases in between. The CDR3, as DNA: TGTGCCAGCAGTTACTCGATGTTGACCTCCGGGCAGCCCCAGCATTTT. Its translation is CASSYSMLTSGQPQHF.

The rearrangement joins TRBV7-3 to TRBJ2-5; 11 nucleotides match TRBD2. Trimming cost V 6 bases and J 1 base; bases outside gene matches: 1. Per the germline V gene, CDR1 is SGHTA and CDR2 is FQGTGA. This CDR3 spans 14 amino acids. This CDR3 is CASSSGGAQETQYF. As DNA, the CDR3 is TGTGCCAGCAGTAGCGGGGGGGCCCAAGAGACCCAGTACTTC.

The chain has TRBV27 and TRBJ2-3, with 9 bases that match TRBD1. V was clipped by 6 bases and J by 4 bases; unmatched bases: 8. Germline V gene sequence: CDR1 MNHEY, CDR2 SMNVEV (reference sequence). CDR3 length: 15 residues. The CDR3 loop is CASRQGALGPDTQYF. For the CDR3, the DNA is TGTGCCAGCAGACAGGGGGCTCTGGGCCCAGATACGCAGTATTTT.